This T cell receptor beta chain derives from a study of multiple sclerosis patients with progressive multifocal leukoencephalopathy. Study-level information: Longitudinal control samples came from natalizumab-treated multiple sclerosis patients without PML.

Turning to this clone: Its specificity is unknown. At one end the junction does not follow the germline gene, possibly because of a read error.

Sequencing used immunoSEQ multiplex PCR; TCRdb keeps in-frame clones, though not all of them. The table records approximately 26,000 clones, approximately 90% of them present only once. Documented time point: before natalizumab initiation. Study results and limitations: Less diverse TRB repertoires were suggested in most PML patients.

This CDR3 comprises 13 residues. Per germline, CDR1 MNHEY and CDR2 SVGAGI. V is TRBV6-5 and J is TRBJ1-6; no clear D. Material for sequencing was PBMCs. This clonotype originated in a human donor with multiple sclerosis. The CDR3 is CASGYPGDSPLHF. CDR3 sequence (DNA): TGTGCCAGCGGTTACCCGGGCGATTCACCCCTCCACTTT.